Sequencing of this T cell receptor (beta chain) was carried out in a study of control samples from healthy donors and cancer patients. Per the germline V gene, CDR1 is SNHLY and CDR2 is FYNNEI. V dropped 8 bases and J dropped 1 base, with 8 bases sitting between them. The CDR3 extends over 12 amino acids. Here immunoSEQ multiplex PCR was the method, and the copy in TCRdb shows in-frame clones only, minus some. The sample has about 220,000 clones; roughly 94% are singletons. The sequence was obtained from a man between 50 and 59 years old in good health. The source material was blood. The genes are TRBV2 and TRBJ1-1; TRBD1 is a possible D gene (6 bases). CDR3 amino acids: CASGGQNTEAFF. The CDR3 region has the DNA TGTGCCAGCGGGGGACAGAACACTGAAGCTTTCTTT.